The rows below give T cell receptor beta chains drawn from one sample of a study of T cells in Graves' hyperthyroidism and ophthalmopathy. From the multiplex PCR reads, TCRdb called clonotypes with MiXCR, one entry per CDR3 protein. This table holds fewer than 750,000 distinct CDR3 sequences, 35% to 55% found once. The material sequenced was peripheral blood or thyroid tissue (not recorded which). The receptors were sampled from a woman under 30 with Graves' hyperthyroidism. Both conserved end residues are part of each CDR3. Fields, in order: clone size, J gene, V gene, D gene, CDR3 protein, CDR3 DNA. A D gene is named only where the DNA matches it firmly. The size of a clone is reported for some rows only, either as once, few or many, or as a class for expanded clones.

many | TRBJ1-2 | TRBV19 | TRBD1 | CASREGQGEFTF | TGTGCCAGTAGAGAAGGACAGGGAGAGTTCACCTTC
many | TRBJ1-4 | TRBV6-5 | TRBD1 | CASRHRQGHDEKLFF | TGTGCCAGCAGACACCGACAGGGACATGATGAAAAACTGTTTTTT
once | TRBJ1-1 | TRBV15 | . | CATSSLDGNTEAFF | TGTGCCACCAGCAGCTTGGACGGGAACACTGAAGCTTTCTTT
many | TRBJ1-1 | TRBV12-3/TRBV12-4 | . | CASSFSQGPLITEAFF | TGTGCCAGCAGTTTCAGTCAAGGCCCTCTAATCACTGAAGCTTTCTTT
. | TRBJ2-7 | TRBV6-2/TRBV6-3 | TRBD2 | CASRPRLAGYEQYF | TGTGCCAGCAGACCCCGACTAGCGGGCTACGAGCAGTACTTC
many | TRBJ1-1 | TRBV4-3 | TRBD1 | CASSRQGGTEAFF | TGTGCCAGCAGCCGACAGGGCGGCACTGAAGCTTTCTTT
. | TRBJ2-7 | TRBV7-9 | . | CASLPGGVAFEQYF | TGTGCCAGCCTCCCCGGAGGGGTAGCGTTCGAGCAGTACTTC
many | TRBJ1-3 | TRBV7-9 | TRBD1 | CASSPTDRGLDTIYF | TGTGCCAGCAGCCCGACCGACAGGGGGCTGGACACCATATATTTT
many | TRBJ2-5 | TRBV6-2/TRBV6-3 | TRBD1 | CASSKRTGGETQYF | TGTGCCAGCAGCAAGCGGACAGGGGGAGAGACCCAGTACTTC
many | TRBJ2-7 | TRBV20-1 | . | CSAAQGNYEQYF | TGCAGTGCTGCCCAGGGTAACTACGAGCAGTACTTC
. | TRBJ1-2 | TRBV29-1 | . | CSVGGDQGGGYTF | TGCAGCGTTGGAGGGGATCAGGGTGGGGGCTACACCTTC
. | TRBJ2-3 | TRBV2 | TRBD2 | CASEHLRGRTDTQYF | TGTGCCAGCGAACACCTTCGCGGGAGAACAGATACGCAGTATTTT
. | TRBJ1-1 | TRBV7-8 | . | CASSRRETFF | TGTGCCAGCAGCCGGAGGGAGACTTTCTTT
few | TRBJ2-3 | TRBV19 | . | CASSNRETDTQYF | TGTGCCAGTAGTAACAGGGAAACAGATACGCAGTATTTT
. | TRBJ2-5 | TRBV7-9 | . | CASSQFGGLAAMGETQYF | TGTGCCAGCAGCCAGTTTGGGGGGCTAGCGGCCATGGGAGAGACCCAGTACTTC
many | TRBJ2-7 | TRBV6-6 | TRBD2 | CATFGLVGEQYF | TGTGCCACCTTCGGACTAGTGGGCGAGCAGTACTTC
. | TRBJ2-5 | TRBV29-1 | . | CSHWGKETQYF | TGCAGTCATTGGGGGAAAGAGACCCAGTACTTC
. | TRBJ2-3 | TRBV20-1 | TRBD2 | CSARVRGAGNTDTQYF | TGCAGTGCTAGAGTCCGGGGAGCGGGAAACACAGATACGCAGTATTTT
. | TRBJ1-1 | TRBV13 | . | CAIPELAEGAFF | TGTGCCATCCCGGAATTAGCGGAGGGAGCTTTCTTT
many | TRBJ1-2 | TRBV6-1 | . | CASKEGTEANYGYTF | TGTGCCAGCAAGGAGGGCACCGAAGCTAACTATGGCTACACCTTC
. | TRBJ2-2 | TRBV2 | . | CASRTGHTGELFF | TGTGCCAGCAGAACGGGGCACACCGGGGAGCTGTTTTTT
. | TRBJ2-3 | TRBV5-1 | . | CASLGESTQYF | TGCGCCAGCTTGGGGGAGAGTACGCAGTATTTT
many | TRBJ1-2 | TRBV18 | TRBD1 | CASSPRQGAYGYTF | TGTGCCAGCTCACCACGACAGGGGGCCTATGGCTACACCTTC
. | TRBJ1-1 | TRBV4-2 | . | CASSTGRRGGTEAFF | TGTGCCAGCAGCACCGGGCGACGGGGTGGGACTGAAGCTTTCTTT
. | TRBJ2-7 | TRBV7-2 | TRBD1 | CASSSETGGGDEQYF | TGTGCCAGCAGCTCCGAGACAGGGGGTGGCGACGAGCAGTACTTC
. | TRBJ2-3 | TRBV13 | . | CASSEPGRSGLDTQYF | TGTGCCAGCAGCGAACCGGGTCGGTCCGGATTGGATACGCAGTATTTT
. | TRBJ2-7 | TRBV6-2/TRBV6-3 | TRBD1 | CASSPLDRMETYEQYF | TGTGCCAGCAGCCCATTGGACAGGATGGAAACCTACGAGCAGTACTTC
. | TRBJ2-1 | TRBV4-2 | TRBD2 | CASRGLAREQLF | TGTGCCAGCAGGGGACTAGCGCGTGAGCAGCTCTTC
. | TRBJ2-1 | TRBV2 | TRBD2 | CASSTGTRGREQFF | TGTGCCAGCAGTACCGGGACTAGGGGCCGCGAGCAGTTCTTC
few | TRBJ2-7 | TRBV4-2 | . | CASSQERYISYEQYF | TGTGCCAGCAGCCAAGAGCGGTATATCTCCTACGAGCAGTACTTC
once | TRBJ2-5 | TRBV24-1 | . | CATSDTGHSYQETQYF | TGTGCCACCAGTGATACGGGACATTCGTACCAAGAGACCCAGTACTTC
many | TRBJ1-1 | TRBV4-1 | TRBD1 | CASSPGQGASTEAFF | TGCGCCAGCAGCCCCGGACAGGGTGCGAGCACTGAAGCTTTCTTT
. | TRBJ1-1 | TRBV12-3/TRBV12-4 | TRBD1 | CASRGTGF | TGTGCCAGCAGGGGGACAGGGTTT
many | TRBJ2-7 | TRBV7-8 | . | CASSLADAKYEQYF | TGTGCCAGCAGCTTAGCGGACGCGAAGTACGAGCAGTACTTC
. | TRBJ1-4 | TRBV7-2 | . | CASSLDLAGAGEKLFF | TGTGCCAGCAGCTTAGACCTAGCGGGAGCCGGAGAAAAACTGTTTTTT
many | TRBJ2-7 | TRBV7-8 | . | CASSFAGSYEQYF | TGTGCCAGCAGCTTTGCGGGATCCTACGAGCAGTACTTC
. | TRBJ1-4 | TRBV2 | . | CASSGGYRTDNEKLFF | TGTGCCAGCAGTGGCGGTTATAGGACAGATAATGAAAAACTGTTTTTT
few | TRBJ2-7 | TRBV4-2 | TRBD2 | CASSQDTASGSYEQYF | TGTGCCAGCAGCCAAGATACGGCTAGCGGGAGCTACGAGCAGTACTTC
many | TRBJ2-5 | TRBV20-1 | TRBD2 | CSARVGASGRAETQYF | TGCAGTGCTAGAGTCGGAGCTAGCGGGAGGGCGGAGACCCAGTACTTC
once | TRBJ2-6 | TRBV6-1 | TRBD2 | CASSSTGTSGRFTGANVLTF | TGTGCCAGCAGCTCGACAGGGACTAGCGGGAGGTTTACTGGGGCCAACGTCCTGACTTTC
few | TRBJ2-2 | TRBV11-3 | . | CASSLAGVETGELFF | TGTGCCAGCAGCTTAGCGGGAGTGGAGACCGGGGAGCTGTTTTTT
. | TRBJ1-1 | TRBV19 | . | CASRPGRGTEASF | TGTGCCAGTAGGCCAGGGCGTGGAACTGAAGCTTCCTTT